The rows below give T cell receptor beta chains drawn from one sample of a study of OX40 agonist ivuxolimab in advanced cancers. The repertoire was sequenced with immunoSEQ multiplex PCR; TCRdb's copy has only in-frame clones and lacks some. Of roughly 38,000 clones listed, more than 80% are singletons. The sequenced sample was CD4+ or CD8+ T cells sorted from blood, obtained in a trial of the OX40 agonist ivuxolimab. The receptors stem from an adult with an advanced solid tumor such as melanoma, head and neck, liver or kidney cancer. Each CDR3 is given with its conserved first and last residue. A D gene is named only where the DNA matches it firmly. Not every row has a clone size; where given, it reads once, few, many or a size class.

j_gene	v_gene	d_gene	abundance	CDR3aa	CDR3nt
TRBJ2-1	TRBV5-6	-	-	CASSFPGEWGGNEQFF	TGTGCCAGCAGCTTTCCAGGGGAGTGGGGAGGCAATGAGCAGTTCTTC
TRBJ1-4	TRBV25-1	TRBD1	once	CASRGAGGPNEKLFF	TGTGCCAGCAGAGGAGCAGGGGGCCCTAATGAAAAACTGTTTTTT
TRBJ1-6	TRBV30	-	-	CAWGSSNNSPLHF	TGTGCCTGGGGATCGAGCAATAATTCACCCCTCCACTTT
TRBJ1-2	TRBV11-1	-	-	CASSLGRTVGSVDGYTF	TGTGCCAGCAGCTTAGGACGGACAGTGGGGTCGGTGGATGGCTACACCTTC
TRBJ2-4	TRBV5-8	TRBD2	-	CASSSPPAGVGAKNIQYF	TGTGCCAGCAGCTCCCCCCCGGCGGGGGTGGGGGCCAAAAACATTCAGTACTTC
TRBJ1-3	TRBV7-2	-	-	CASSSPVEGNTIYF	TGTGCCAGCAGCTCCCCGGTTGAGGGAAACACCATATATTTT
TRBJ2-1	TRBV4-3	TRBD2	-	CASSRSSSTSGNEQFF	TGCGCCAGCAGCCGCAGCTCTAGCACTAGCGGCAATGAGCAGTTCTTC
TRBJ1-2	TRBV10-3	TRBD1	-	CAISGGQAGGYTF	TGTGCCATCAGTGGAGGACAGGCGGGTGGCTACACCTTC
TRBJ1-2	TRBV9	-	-	CASSPQENYGYTF	TGTGCCAGCAGCCCCCAGGAGAACTATGGCTACACCTTC
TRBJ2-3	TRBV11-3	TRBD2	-	CASSVGLAQDTQYF	TGTGCCAGCAGCGTAGGACTAGCCCAGGATACGCAGTATTTT
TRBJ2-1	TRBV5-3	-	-	CARSPTRSSYNEQFF	TGTGCCAGAAGCCCGACCAGGAGCTCCTACAATGAGCAGTTCTTC
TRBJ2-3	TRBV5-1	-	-	CASSFNSNTQYF	TGCGCCAGCAGCTTTAATAGCAATACGCAGTATTTT
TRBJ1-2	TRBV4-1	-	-	CASSQVTGTIFYGYTF	TGCGCCAGCAGCCAAGTAACCGGGACAATCTTCTATGGCTACACCTTC